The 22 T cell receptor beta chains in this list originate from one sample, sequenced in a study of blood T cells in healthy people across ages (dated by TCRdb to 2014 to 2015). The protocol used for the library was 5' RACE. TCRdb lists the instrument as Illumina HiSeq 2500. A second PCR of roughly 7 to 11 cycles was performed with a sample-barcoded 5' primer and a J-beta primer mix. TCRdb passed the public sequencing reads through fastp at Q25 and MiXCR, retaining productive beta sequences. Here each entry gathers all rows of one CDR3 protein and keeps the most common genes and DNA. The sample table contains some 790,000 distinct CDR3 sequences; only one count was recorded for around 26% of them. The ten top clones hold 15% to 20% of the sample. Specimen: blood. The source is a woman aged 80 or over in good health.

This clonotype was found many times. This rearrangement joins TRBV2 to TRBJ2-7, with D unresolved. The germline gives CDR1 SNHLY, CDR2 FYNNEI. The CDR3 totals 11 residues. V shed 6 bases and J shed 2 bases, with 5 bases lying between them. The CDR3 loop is CASRAAYEQYF. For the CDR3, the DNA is TGTGCCAGCAGGGCGGCCTACGAGCAGTACTTC.

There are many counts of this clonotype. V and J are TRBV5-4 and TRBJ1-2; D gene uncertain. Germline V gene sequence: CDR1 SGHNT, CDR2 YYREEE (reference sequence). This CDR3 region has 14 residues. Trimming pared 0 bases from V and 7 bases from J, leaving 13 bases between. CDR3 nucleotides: TGTGCCAGCAGCTTGGCGGCGGAGAGAGGTGGCTACACCTTC. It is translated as CASSLAAERGGYTF.

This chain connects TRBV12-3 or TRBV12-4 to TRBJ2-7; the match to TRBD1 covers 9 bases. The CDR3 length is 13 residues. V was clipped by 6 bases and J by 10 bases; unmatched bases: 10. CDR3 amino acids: CASRGQGTWSQYF. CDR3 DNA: TGTGCCAGCAGGGGACAGGGTACATGGTCCCAGTACTTC.

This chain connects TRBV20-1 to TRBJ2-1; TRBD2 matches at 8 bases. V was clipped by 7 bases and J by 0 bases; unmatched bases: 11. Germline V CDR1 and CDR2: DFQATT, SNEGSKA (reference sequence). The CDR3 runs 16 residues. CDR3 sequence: CSGGVAGILSYNEQFF. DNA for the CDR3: TGCAGTGGAGGAGTAGCGGGGATTCTCTCCTACAATGAGCAGTTCTTC.

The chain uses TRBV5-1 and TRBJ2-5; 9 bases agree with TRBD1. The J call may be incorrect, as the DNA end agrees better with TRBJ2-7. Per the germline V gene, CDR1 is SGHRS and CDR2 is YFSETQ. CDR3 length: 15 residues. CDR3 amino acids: CASSLRTGDTYEQYF. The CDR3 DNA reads TGCGCCAGCAGCTTGAGGACAGGGGACACCTACGAGCAGTACTTC.

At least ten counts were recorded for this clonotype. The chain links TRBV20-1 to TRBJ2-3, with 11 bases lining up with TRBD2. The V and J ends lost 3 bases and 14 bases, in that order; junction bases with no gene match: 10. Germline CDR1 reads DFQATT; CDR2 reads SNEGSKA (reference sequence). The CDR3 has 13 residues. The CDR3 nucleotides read TGCAGTGCTAGCATGGGGACTAGCGGCGATAGGTATTTT. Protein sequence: CSASMGTSGDRYF.

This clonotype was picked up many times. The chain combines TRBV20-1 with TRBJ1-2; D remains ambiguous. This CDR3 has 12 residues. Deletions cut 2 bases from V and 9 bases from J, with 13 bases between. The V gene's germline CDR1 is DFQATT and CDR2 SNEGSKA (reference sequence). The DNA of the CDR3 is TGCAGTGCTAGAATCCCCCCCGAAAGCTACACCTTC. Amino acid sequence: CSARIPPESYTF.

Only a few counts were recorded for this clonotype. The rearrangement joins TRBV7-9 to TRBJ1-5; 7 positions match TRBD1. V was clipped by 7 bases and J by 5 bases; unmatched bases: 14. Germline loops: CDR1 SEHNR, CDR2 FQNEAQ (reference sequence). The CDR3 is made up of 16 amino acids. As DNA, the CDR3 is TGTGCCAGCAACGGGGGTGGACAGGAAGCTTATCAGCCCCAGCATTTT. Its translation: CASNGGGQEAYQPQHF.

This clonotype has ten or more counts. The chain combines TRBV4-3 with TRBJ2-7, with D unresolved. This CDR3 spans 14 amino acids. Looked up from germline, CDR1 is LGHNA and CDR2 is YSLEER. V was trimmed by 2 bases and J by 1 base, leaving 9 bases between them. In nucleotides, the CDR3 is TGCGCCAGCAGCCAATCTGACATTTCCTACGAGCAGTACTTC. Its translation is CASSQSDISYEQYF.

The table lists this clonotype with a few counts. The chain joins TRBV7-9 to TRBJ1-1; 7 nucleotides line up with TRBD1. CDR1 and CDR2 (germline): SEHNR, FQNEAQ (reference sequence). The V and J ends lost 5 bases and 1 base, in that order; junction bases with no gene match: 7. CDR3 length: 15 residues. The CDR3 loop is CASSEQGNPNTEAFF. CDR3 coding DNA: TGTGCCAGCAGCGAACAGGGGAATCCGAACACTGAAGCTTTCTTT.

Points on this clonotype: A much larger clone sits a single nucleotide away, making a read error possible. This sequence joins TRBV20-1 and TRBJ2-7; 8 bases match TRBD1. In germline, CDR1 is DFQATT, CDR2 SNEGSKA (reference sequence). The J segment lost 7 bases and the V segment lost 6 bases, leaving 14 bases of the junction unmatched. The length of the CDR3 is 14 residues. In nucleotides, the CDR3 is TGCAGTGCCCTCCCCATTGACAGGGGCTATGAGCAGTACTTC. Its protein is CSALPIDRGYEQYF.

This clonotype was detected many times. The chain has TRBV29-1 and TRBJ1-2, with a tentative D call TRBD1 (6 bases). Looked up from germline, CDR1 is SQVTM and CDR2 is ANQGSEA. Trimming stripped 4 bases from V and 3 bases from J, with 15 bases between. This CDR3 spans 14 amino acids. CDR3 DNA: TGCAGCGTTGTAGGGGGGGCAGGGGACTATGGCTACACCTTC. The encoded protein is CSVVGGAGDYGYTF.

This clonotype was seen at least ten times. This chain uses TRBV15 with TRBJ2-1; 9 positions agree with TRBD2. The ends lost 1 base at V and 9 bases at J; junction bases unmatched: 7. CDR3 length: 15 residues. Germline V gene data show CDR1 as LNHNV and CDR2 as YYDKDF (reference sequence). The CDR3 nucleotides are TGTGCCACCAGCAGAGTAGGACTAGCGCTAGTTGAGCAGTTCTTC. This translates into CATSRVGLALVEQFF. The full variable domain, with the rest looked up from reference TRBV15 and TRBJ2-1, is DAMVIQNPRYQVTQFGKPVTLSCSQTLNHNVMYWYQQKSSQAPKLLFHYYDKDFNNEADTPDNFQSRRPNTSFCFLDIRSPGLGDTAMYLCATSRVGLALVEQFFGPGTRLTVL.

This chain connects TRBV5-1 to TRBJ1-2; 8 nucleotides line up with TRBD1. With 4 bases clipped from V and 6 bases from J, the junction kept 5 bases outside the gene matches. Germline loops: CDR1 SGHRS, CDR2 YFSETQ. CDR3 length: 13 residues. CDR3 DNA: TGCGCCAGCAGCCCAGGGACAGGACATGGCTACACCTTC. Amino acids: CASSPGTGHGYTF.

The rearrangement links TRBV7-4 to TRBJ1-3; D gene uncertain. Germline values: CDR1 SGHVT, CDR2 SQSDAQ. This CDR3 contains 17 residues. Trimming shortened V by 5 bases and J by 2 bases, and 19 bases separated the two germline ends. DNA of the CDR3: TGTGCCAGCAGCCCTCGTGGCAGGCCTTCCCCTGGAAACACCATATATTTT. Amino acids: CASSPRGRPSPGNTIYF.

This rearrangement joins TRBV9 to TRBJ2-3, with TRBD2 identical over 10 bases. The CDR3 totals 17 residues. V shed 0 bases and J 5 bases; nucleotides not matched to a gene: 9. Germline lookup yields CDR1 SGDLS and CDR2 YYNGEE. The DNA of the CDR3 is TGTGCCAGCAGCGTAGAGGCCAGCGGGGGGGCGAAAGATACGCAGTATTTT. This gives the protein CASSVEASGGAKDTQYF.

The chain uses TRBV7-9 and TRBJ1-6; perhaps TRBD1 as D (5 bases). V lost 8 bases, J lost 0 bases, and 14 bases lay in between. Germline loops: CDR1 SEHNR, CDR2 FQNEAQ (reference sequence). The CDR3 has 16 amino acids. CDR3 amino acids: CASGDSPSSYNSPLHF. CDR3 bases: TGTGCCAGCGGAGACAGTCCGAGCTCCTATAATTCACCCCTCCACTTT.

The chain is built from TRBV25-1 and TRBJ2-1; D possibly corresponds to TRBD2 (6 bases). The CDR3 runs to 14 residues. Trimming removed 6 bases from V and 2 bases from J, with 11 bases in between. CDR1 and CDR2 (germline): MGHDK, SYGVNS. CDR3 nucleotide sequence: TGTGCCAGCAGATCTAGCGATCCCTACAATGAGCAGTTCTTC. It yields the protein CASRSSDPYNEQFF.

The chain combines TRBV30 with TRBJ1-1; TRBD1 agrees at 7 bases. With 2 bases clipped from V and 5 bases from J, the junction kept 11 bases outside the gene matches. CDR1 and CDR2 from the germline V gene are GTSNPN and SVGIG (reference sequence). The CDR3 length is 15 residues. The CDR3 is CAWSPRTGAGTEAFF. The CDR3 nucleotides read TGTGCCTGGAGTCCGCGGACAGGTGCGGGAACTGAAGCTTTCTTT.

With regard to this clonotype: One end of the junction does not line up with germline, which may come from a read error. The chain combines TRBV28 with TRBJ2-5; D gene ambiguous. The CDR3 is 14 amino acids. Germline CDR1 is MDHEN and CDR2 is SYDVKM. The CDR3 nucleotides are TGTGTCAGCAGTTTATCAGTTTTCCTAGAGACCCAGTACTTC. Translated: CVSSLSVFLETQYF.

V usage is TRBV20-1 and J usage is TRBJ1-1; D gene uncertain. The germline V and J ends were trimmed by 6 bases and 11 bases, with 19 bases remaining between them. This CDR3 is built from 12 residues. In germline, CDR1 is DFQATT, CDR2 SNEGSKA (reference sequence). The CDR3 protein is CSALKGGWEAFF. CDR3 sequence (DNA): TGCAGTGCCCTAAAGGGAGGTTGGGAGGCTTTCTTT.

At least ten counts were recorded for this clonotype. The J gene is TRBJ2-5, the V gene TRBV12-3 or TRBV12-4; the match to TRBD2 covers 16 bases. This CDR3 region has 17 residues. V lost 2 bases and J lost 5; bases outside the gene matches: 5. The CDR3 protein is CASSLRGTSGGGETQYF. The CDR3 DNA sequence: TGTGCCAGCAGTTTACGGGGGACTAGCGGGGGGGGCGAGACCCAGTACTTC.